This TCR beta chain came from a study of early T cells in non-severe SARS-CoV-2 infection. Regarding the study as a whole: A preference for anti-spike CD8 responses marked VDJdb matching, which missed private and CD4 specificities.

CDR3 size: 11 residues. V shed 6 bases and J shed 9 bases, with 9 bases lying between them. In regard to this clonotype: Its antigen is as yet unknown.

Attachment of unique molecular identifiers to individual cDNA molecules was performed. TCRdb reanalysed the 5' RACE reads using MiXCR and keeps one entry per CDR3 protein. The sample contains tens of thousands of distinct CDR3 sequences, around a sixth of which appear only once. This chain links TRBV12-3 or TRBV12-4 with TRBJ2-1; the D is unclear. The sequenced sample was whole blood, obtained at baseline. The clonotype was recovered from an adult who was a healthcare worker with PCR-confirmed SARS-CoV-2 infection or an uninfected control (not recorded which). The CDR3 region is CASSKWGEQFF. In nucleotides, the CDR3 is TGTGCCAGCAGCAAGTGGGGTGAGCAGTTCTTC.